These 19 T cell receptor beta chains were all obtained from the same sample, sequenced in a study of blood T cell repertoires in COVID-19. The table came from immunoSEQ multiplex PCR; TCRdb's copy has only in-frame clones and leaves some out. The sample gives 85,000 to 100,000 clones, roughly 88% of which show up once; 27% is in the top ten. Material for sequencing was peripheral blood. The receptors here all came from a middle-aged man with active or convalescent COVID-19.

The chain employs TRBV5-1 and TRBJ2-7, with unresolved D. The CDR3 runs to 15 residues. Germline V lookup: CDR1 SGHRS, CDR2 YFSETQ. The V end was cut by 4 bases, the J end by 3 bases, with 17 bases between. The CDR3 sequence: CASSPSGQLNYEQYF. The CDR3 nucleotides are TGCGCCAGCAGCCCGAGTGGGCAGTTAAACTACGAGCAGTACTTC.

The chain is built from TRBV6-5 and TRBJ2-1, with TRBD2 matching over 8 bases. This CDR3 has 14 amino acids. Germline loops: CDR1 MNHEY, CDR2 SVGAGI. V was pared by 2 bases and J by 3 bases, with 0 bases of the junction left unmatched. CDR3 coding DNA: TGTGCCAGCAGTTACACTAGCGGCTACAATGAGCAGTTCTTC. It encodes CASSYTSGYNEQFF.

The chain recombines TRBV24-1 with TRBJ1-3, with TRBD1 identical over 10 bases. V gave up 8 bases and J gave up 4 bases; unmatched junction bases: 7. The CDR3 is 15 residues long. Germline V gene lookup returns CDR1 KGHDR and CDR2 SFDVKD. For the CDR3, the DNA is TGTGCCACCACCAGGGACAGGGGAAGAGGAAACACCATATATTTT. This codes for CATTRDRGRGNTIYF.

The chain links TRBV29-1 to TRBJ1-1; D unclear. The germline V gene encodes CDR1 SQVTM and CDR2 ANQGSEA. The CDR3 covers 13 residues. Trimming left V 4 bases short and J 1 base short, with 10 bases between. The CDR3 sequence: CSVGSQSNTEAFF. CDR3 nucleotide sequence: TGCAGCGTTGGATCACAGTCGAACACTGAAGCTTTCTTT.

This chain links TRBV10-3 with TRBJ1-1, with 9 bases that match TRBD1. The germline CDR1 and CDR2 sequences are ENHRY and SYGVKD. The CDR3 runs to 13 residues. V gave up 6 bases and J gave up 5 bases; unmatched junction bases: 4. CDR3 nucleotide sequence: TGTGCCATCAGAAGGACAGGGGAAACTGAAGCTTTCTTT. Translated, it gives CAIRRTGETEAFF.

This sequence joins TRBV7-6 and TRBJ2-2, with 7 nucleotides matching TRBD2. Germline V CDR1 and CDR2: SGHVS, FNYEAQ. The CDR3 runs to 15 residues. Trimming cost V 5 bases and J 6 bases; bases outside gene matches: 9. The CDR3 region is CASSAGRPGPGELFF. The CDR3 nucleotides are TGTGCCAGCAGCGCCGGGAGGCCCGGCCCCGGGGAGCTGTTTTTT. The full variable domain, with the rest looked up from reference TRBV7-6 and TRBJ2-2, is GAGVSQSPRYKVTKRGQDVALRCDPISGHVSLYWYRQALGQGPEFLTYFNYEAQQDKSGLPNDRFSAERPEGSISTLTIQRTEQRDSAMYRCASSAGRPGPGELFFGEGSRLTVL.

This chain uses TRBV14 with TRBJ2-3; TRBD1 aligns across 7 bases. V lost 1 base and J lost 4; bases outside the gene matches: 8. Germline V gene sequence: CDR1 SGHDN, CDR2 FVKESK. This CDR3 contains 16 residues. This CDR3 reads CASSQVLGGAADTQYF. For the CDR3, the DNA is TGTGCCAGCAGCCAAGTCTTAGGGGGCGCAGCAGATACGCAGTATTTT.

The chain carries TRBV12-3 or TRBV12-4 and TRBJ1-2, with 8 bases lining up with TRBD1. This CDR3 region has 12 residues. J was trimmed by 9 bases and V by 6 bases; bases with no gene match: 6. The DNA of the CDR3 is TGTGCCAGCAGCGTCGGACAGGGACGCTACACCTTC. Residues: CASSVGQGRYTF.

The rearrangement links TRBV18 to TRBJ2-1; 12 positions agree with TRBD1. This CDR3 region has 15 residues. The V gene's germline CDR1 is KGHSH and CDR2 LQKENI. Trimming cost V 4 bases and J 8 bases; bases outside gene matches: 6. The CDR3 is CASSRDRGRFYEQFF. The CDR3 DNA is TGTGCCAGCTCACGGGACAGGGGGCGATTTTATGAGCAGTTCTTC.

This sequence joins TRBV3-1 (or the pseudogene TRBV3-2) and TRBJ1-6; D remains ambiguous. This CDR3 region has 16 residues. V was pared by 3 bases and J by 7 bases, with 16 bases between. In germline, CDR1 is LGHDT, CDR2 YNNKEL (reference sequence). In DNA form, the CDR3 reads TGTGCCAGCAGCCACCAAAACGGACTACGGAATTCACCCCTCCACTTT. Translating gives CASSHQNGLRNSPLHF.

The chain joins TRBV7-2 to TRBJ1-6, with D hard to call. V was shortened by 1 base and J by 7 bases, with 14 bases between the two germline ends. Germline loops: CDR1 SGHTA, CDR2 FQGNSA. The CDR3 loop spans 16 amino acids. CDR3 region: CASSLDRVVQNSPLHF. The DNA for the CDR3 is TGTGCCAGCAGCTTAGACCGGGTTGTACAAAATTCACCCCTCCACTTT.

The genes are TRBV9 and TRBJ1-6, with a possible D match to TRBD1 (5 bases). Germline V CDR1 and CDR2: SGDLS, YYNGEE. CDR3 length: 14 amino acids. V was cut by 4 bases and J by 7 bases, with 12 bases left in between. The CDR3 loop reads CASSNTGRNSPLHF. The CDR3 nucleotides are TGTGCCAGCAGCAATACAGGACGCAATTCACCCCTCCACTTT.

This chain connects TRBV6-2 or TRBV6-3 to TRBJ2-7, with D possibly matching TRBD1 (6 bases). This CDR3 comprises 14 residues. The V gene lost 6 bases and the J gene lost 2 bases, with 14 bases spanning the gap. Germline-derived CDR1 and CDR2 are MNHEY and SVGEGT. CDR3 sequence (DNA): TGTGCCAGCAGCCCCAGGGGTATCCCCTACGAGCAGTACTTC. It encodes CASSPRGIPYEQYF.

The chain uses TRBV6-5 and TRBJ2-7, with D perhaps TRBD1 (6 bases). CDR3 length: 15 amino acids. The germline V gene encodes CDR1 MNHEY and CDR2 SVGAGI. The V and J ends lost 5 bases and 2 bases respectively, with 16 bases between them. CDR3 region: CASSKPGQRTYEQYF. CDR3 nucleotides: TGTGCCAGCAGTAAACCCGGACAGCGCACCTACGAGCAGTACTTC.

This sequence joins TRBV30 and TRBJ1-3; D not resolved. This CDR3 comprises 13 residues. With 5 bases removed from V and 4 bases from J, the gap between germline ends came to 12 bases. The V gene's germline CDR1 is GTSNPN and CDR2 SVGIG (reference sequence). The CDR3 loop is CAWLRGYGNTIYF. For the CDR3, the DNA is TGTGCCTGGCTCCGGGGTTACGGAAACACCATATATTTT. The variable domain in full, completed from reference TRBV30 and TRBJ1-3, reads SQTIHQWPATLVQPVGSPLSLECTVEGTSNPNLYWYRQAAGRGLQLLFYSVGIGQISSEVPQNLSASRPQDRQFILSSKKLLLSDSGFYLCAWLRGYGNTIYFGEGSWLTVV.

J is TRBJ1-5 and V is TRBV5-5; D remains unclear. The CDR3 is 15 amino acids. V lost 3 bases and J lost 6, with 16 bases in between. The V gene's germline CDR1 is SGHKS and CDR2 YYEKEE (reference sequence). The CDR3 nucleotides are TGTGCCAGCAGCTCACTCTCCGGGGTGAGTCAGCCCCAGCATTTT. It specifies CASSSLSGVSQPQHF. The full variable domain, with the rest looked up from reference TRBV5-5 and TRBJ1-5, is DAGVTQSPTHLIKTRGQQVTLRCSPISGHKSVSWYQQVLGQGPQFIFQYYEKEERGRGNFPDRFSARQFPNYSSELNVNALLLGDSALYLCASSSLSGVSQPQHFGDGTRLSIL.

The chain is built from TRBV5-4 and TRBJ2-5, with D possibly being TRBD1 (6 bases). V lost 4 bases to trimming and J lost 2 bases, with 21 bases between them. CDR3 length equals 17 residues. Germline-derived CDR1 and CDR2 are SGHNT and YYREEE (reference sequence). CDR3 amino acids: CASSRKSIGTRQETQYF. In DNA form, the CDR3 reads TGTGCCAGCAGCAGAAAGTCGATCGGGACAAGACAAGAGACCCAGTACTTC. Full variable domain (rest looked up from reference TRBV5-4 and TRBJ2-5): ETGVTQSPTHLIKTRGQQVTLRCSSQSGHNTVSWYQQALGQGPQFIFQYYREEENGRGNFPPRFSGLQFPNYSSELNVNALELDDSALYLCASSRKSIGTRQETQYFGPGTRLLVL.

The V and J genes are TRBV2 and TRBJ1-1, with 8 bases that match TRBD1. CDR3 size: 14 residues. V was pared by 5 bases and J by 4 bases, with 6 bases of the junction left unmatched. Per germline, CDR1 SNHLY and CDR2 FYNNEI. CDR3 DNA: TGTGCCAGCAGTCTTACAGGGGGGAGCACTGAAGCTTTCTTT. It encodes CASSLTGGSTEAFF.

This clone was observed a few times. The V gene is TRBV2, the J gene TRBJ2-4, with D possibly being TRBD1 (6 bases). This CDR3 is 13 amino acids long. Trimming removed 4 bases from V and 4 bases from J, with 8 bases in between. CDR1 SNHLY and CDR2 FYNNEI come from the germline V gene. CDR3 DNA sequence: TGTGCCAGCAGTGGACAGGTTAAAAACATTCAGTACTTC. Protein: CASSGQVKNIQYF.